The 20 T cell receptor beta chains reported below all come from one sample, sequenced in a study of T cell responses to AZD1222 COVID-19 vaccine. Repertoires were generated with immunoSEQ multiplex PCR, while TCRdb's copy carries only in-frame clones and drops some. This sample has 75,000 to 90,000 clones; more than 90% occur once, and the top ten carry roughly 4.7%. The sample consisted of peripheral blood, taken 28 days after the second AZD1222 dose. The receptors were gathered from an adult who received the AZD1222 COVID-19 vaccine.

The chain joins TRBV6-1 to TRBJ1-6; TRBD1 matches at 9 bases. The germline V gene encodes CDR1 MNHNS and CDR2 SASEGT. V gave up 3 bases and J gave up 4 bases; unmatched junction bases: 4. The CDR3 runs 16 residues. The CDR3 protein is CASSDPGTGYNSPLHF. DNA for the CDR3: TGTGCCAGCAGTGACCCCGGGACAGGGTATAATTCACCCCTCCACTTT.

This rearrangement joins TRBV18 to TRBJ1-5, with D unclear. The V end was cut by 6 bases, the J end by 4 bases, with 10 bases between. The CDR3 contains 13 residues. The germline V gene encodes CDR1 KGHSH and CDR2 LQKENI. This chain's CDR3 is CASSPMRNQPQHF. The DNA of the CDR3 is TGTGCCAGCTCCCCGATGCGGAATCAGCCCCAGCATTTT.

The chain has TRBV6-2 or TRBV6-3 and TRBJ2-3; 12 nucleotides align to TRBD2. The CDR3 extends over 18 amino acids. The J segment lost 1 base and the V segment lost 4 bases, leaving 9 bases of the junction unmatched. Per the germline V gene, CDR1 is MNHEY and CDR2 is SVGEGT. CDR3 in DNA: TGTGCCAGCAGTTCCGCGAACCGACTAGCGGGGGGCACAGATACGCAGTATTTT. It specifies CASSSANRLAGGTDTQYF.

V usage is TRBV24-1 and J usage is TRBJ2-1; 7 positions agree with TRBD2. This CDR3 is 15 amino acids long. V was pared by 3 bases and J by 7 bases, with 8 bases of the junction left unmatched. Germline lookup yields CDR1 KGHDR and CDR2 SFDVKD. The CDR3 loop reads CATSDVKGGSNEQFF. The CDR3 DNA is TGTGCCACCAGTGATGTAAAGGGCGGGAGTAATGAGCAGTTCTTC.

The chain combines TRBV5-4 with TRBJ2-5; D unresolved. Trimming shortened V by 2 bases and J by 4 bases, and 12 bases separated the two germline ends. The CDR3 runs to 14 residues. The germline CDR1 and CDR2 sequences are SGHNT and YYREEE (reference sequence). The CDR3 loop is CASSLKGPPETQYF. The CDR3 nucleotides read TGTGCCAGCAGCTTAAAGGGCCCCCCAGAGACCCAGTACTTC.

The V gene is TRBV15, the J gene TRBJ1-2; D is possibly TRBD1 (5 bases). Germline values: CDR1 LNHNV, CDR2 YYDKDF (reference sequence). The CDR3 runs to 14 residues. V was cut by 5 bases and J by 1 base, with 11 bases left in between. CDR3 bases: TGTGCCACCAGCGGCCAGACAGATAACTATGGCTACACCTTC. As protein: CATSGQTDNYGYTF.

V and J are TRBV18 and TRBJ1-2; D is undetermined. Germline assignment: CDR1 KGHSH and CDR2 LQKENI. The V end lost 6 bases, the J end lost 4 bases, and 0 bases lay between the germline ends. The CDR3 loop spans 9 amino acids. The CDR3 here is CASSYGYTF. DNA for the CDR3: TGTGCCAGCTCCTATGGCTACACCTTC.

This clone came up a few times. J is TRBJ2-1 and V is TRBV4-2, with D possibly TRBD2 on 6 matching bases. This CDR3 has 13 residues. Germline loops: CDR1 LGHNA, CDR2 YNFKEQ. V dropped 4 bases and J dropped 7 bases, with 11 bases sitting between them. CDR3 DNA sequence: TGTGCCAGCAGCCGGAGGGCCGGGAATGAGCAGTTCTTC. Amino acids: CASSRRAGNEQFF.

CDR3 sequence (DNA): TGCGCCAGCAGCCCCACTAGCGGGGGTACGACCCAGTACTTC. It encodes CASSPTSGGTTQYF. The V call is TRBV5-1, the J call TRBJ2-5; TRBD2 aligns across 11 bases. Per germline, CDR1 SGHRS and CDR2 YFSETQ. This CDR3 comprises 14 residues. The junction had 6 bases not matched to a gene; V was cut back by 4 bases and J by 7 bases.

This clone was seen a handful of times. CDR3 protein: CASSLGPTGVEQYF. As DNA, the CDR3 is TGTGCCAGCAGCTTAGGCCCAACAGGGGTCGAGCAGTACTTC. The chain employs TRBV11-2 and TRBJ2-7; 7 bases agree with TRBD1. Germline assignment: CDR1 SGHAT and CDR2 FQNNGV. Trimming took 1 base from V and 6 from J; bases not matched to a gene: 6. CDR3 length: 14 amino acids.

The chain combines TRBV19 with TRBJ2-1; 8 positions match TRBD2. V dropped 11 bases and J dropped 10; count of bases not matched to a gene: 16. The CDR3 sequence is 14 residues long. The V gene's germline CDR1 is LNHDA and CDR2 SQIVND (reference sequence). The CDR3: CACSTLAGPPEQFF. Here the CDR3 DNA reads TGTGCCTGCTCTACTCTAGCGGGCCCCCCCGAGCAGTTCTTC.

J is TRBJ2-1 and V is TRBV12-3 or TRBV12-4; 7 bases line up with TRBD2. The CDR3 runs 13 residues. J gave up 3 bases and V 8 bases, and 4 bases lay outside the gene matches. In DNA form, the CDR3 reads TGTGCCAGCGGGAGGACTAGCTACAATGAGCAGTTCTTC. Translation: CASGRTSYNEQFF.

This clone has just one count. The rearrangement links TRBV6-5 to TRBJ2-7, with D possibly being TRBD2 (5 bases). Trimming pared 2 bases from V and 6 bases from J, leaving 17 bases between. The CDR3 length is 15 residues. CDR1 MNHEY and CDR2 SVGAGI come from the germline V gene. The CDR3 DNA sequence: TGTGCCAGCAGTTACGTCACCCCGGATGAGGGCGAGCAGTACTTC. Protein: CASSYVTPDEGEQYF.

The chain carries TRBV24-1 and TRBJ2-2; the D is unclear. Per germline, CDR1 KGHDR and CDR2 SFDVKD. This CDR3 comprises 14 residues. Trimming shortened V by 7 bases and J by 4 bases, and 12 bases separated the two germline ends. The CDR3 sequence is CATRAGGSTGELFF. CDR3 coding DNA: TGTGCCACCAGGGCAGGCGGCTCCACCGGGGAGCTGTTTTTT.

This clone came up once. The CDR3 loop reads CASSSTVNSPLHF. The CDR3 DNA is TGTGCCAGTAGTAGTACGGTAAATTCACCCCTCCACTTT. This chain links TRBV19 with TRBJ1-6; D uncertain. V lost 4 bases and J 7 bases, leaving 8 bases between the germline ends. CDR3 size: 13 residues. Germline V gene lookup returns CDR1 LNHDA and CDR2 SQIVND (reference sequence).

CDR3 sequence (DNA): TGTGCCAGCAGCTTAGAATGGCTAGGAGGGGAGTACTTC. Its protein product is CASSLEWLGGEYF. V and J are TRBV7-2 and TRBJ2-7; D may be TRBD2 (6 bases). CDR1 and CDR2 from the germline V gene are SGHTA and FQGNSA. This CDR3 has 13 residues. V gave up 1 base and J gave up 11 bases, with 15 bases separating them.

The genes are TRBV7-3 and TRBJ1-1, with a weak D call TRBD1 (6 bases). Trimming cost V 5 bases and J 10 bases, with 17 bases left between them. The CDR3 extends over 13 amino acids. The germline V gene encodes CDR1 SGHTA and CDR2 FQGTGA. CDR3 region: CASSPQPTGRAFF. In nucleotides, the CDR3 is TGTGCCAGCAGCCCTCAACCAACAGGGAGAGCTTTCTTT.

V is TRBV2 and J is TRBJ1-1; the D is unclear. This CDR3 spans 14 amino acids. CDR1 is SNHLY, CDR2 FYNNEI, per germline. The ends were cut back, 6 bases at V and 0 bases at J, with 11 bases in the middle. The CDR3 loop is CASRGRYMNTEAFF. CDR3 sequence (DNA): TGTGCCAGCAGAGGTAGGTATATGAACACTGAAGCTTTCTTT. Full variable domain (remainder filled in from reference TRBV2 and TRBJ1-1): EPEVTQTPSHQVTQMGQEVILRCVPISNHLYFYWYRQILGQKVEFLVSFYNNEISEKSEIFDDQFSVERPDGSNFTLKIRSTKLEDSAMYFCASRGRYMNTEAFFGQGTRLTVV.

V is TRBV28 and J is TRBJ2-1; the match to TRBD2 covers 7 bases. The CDR3 is 16 residues long. The germline CDR1 and CDR2 sequences are MDHEN and SYDVKM. J was trimmed by 3 bases and V by 4 bases; bases with no gene match: 9. The CDR3: CASSYLRGVFYNEQFF. The CDR3 coding sequence is TGTGCCAGCAGTTACCTTCGGGGGGTTTTCTACAATGAGCAGTTCTTC.

The V call is TRBV2, the J call TRBJ2-1, with TRBD2 matching over 10 bases. Germline assignment: CDR1 SNHLY and CDR2 FYNNEI. The V segment lost 4 bases and the J segment 5 bases; nucleotides outside the gene matches: 8. CDR3 size: 16 residues. CDR3 in amino acids: CASSGVRTSGDNEQFF. CDR3 nucleotides: TGTGCCAGCAGTGGTGTCAGGACTAGCGGCGACAATGAGCAGTTCTTC.